This is a list of T cell receptor beta chains from one sample in a study of T cell repertoires in cytomegalovirus infection. TCRdb re-called the reads with MiXCR, one entry per CDR3 protein. The repertoire holds some 320,000 distinct CDR3 sequences, with 9.5% as singletons. Sequencing used PBMCs. The receptor set was obtained from a human donor in good health (CMV status not recorded). Some clones in this sample may be carry-over from other donors' samples. Both conserved end residues are part of each CDR3. D genes are given only for firm matches. Clone sizes are given selectively: once, few, many, or a class where the clone is expanded.

j_call,clone_size,d_call,v_call,cdr3_nt,cdr3_aa
TRBJ2-7,-,TRBD2,TRBV12-3/TRBV12-4,TGTGCCAGCAGCCCTCCGGGGAGCGGACTAGCAGCTTCGAACTACGAGCAGTACTTC,CASSPPGSGLAASNYEQYF
TRBJ1-3,many,TRBD1,TRBV12-3/TRBV12-4,TGTGCCAGCAGTTTAGCGCAAGGAAAGCCGGCGGCGACAGGGGAGGACTCTGGAAACACCATATATTTT,CASSLAQGKPAATGEDSGNTIYF
TRBJ2-2,few,-,TRBV7-3,TGTGCCACAGCCCAGGGCCCGAACACCGGGGAGCTGTTTTTT,CATAQGPNTGELFF
TRBJ1-5,-,-,TRBV7-2,TGTGCCAGCAGCCCCAGAGGGACACCACTTAGCAATCAGCCCCAGCATTTT,CASSPRGTPLSNQPQHF
TRBJ2-2,few,-,TRBV5-1,TGCGCCAGCAGCCCCGGGATGAACACCGGGGAGCTGTTTTTT,CASSPGMNTGELFF
TRBJ1-5,many,TRBD1,TRBV7-2,TGTGCCAGCAGCCAACAGGGGGCTTATGGGAATCAGCCCCAGCATTTT,CASSQQGAYGNQPQHF
TRBJ2-6,-,-,TRBV14,TGTGCCAGCAGCCAAAGAGCCTCTGGGGCCAACGTCCTGACTTTC,CASSQRASGANVLTF
TRBJ2-2,many,-,TRBV7-2,TGTGCCAGCAGCTTATGGCTGACCGGGGAGCTGTTTTTT,CASSLWLTGELFF
TRBJ2-1,-,-,TRBV6-2/TRBV6-3,TGTGCCAGCAGTTACCTCCGGACCACAGTCTACAATGAGCAGTTCTTC,CASSYLRTTVYNEQFF
TRBJ2-3,many,-,TRBV7-2,TGTGCCAGCAGTTTCCAGAAGGGACTCTCCACAGATACGCAGTATTTT,CASSFQKGLSTDTQYF
TRBJ2-3,many,-,TRBV6-2/TRBV6-3,TGTGCCAGCAGTTACTCGACAGGACTAGACCTCACAGATACGCAGTATTTT,CASSYSTGLDLTDTQYF